The sequence of this TCR beta chain was determined in a study of identical twins. Using its own MiXCR run on the 5' RACE reads, TCRdb lists one record per CDR3 protein. The table lists about 920,000 distinct CDR3 sequences, roughly an eighth of them singletons. These same records also appear under a second study, on yellow fever vaccine responses in identical twins.

Sequenced input: PBMCs. The receptor comes from a woman under 30 in good health.

The chain's CDR3 is CASSAQGRGGYTF. The CDR3 nucleotides read TGTGCCAGCAGCGCACAGGGAAGGGGTGGCTACACCTTC. V gene TRBV11-2 combines with J gene TRBJ1-2; D might be TRBD1 (6 bases). CDR1 SGHAT and CDR2 FQNNGV come from the germline V gene. V was clipped by 5 bases and J by 7 bases, with 14 bases between them. The CDR3 is 13 residues long.